This entry concerns a single T cell receptor (beta chain). Antigen unknown. The data were taken from a study of T cell responses to AZD1222 COVID-19 vaccine. Study-wide results and limits: The CD4 TCRs associated with vaccination extended across spike and predominated at 160-218 and 743-854. Nearly half of spike-specific TCRs reportedly target variant regions that are unmutated in the B.1.351 and B.1.1.7 variants. Donors in the cohort were predominantly white British and more often female, and clonal diversity was possibly underestimated. Among AZD1222 vaccinees, only 5 to 7 were seropositive at baseline.

Sequencing was performed with immunoSEQ multiplex PCR; in TCRdb, only in-frame clones are kept and a portion is missing. The sample yields approximately 60,000 clones, 75% to 90% seen once. The sample here was peripheral blood, taken on day 0 of MenACWY control vaccination. This receptor was obtained from an adult in good health.

Written as DNA, the CDR3 is TGTGCCAGTAATAATATGGGACAGGGATCCTTTGAGCAGTTCTTC. This sequence encodes CASNNMGQGSFEQFF. This rearrangement joins TRBV19 to TRBJ2-1, with TRBD1 matching 9 bases. CDR1 is LNHDA, CDR2 SQIVND, per germline (reference sequence). Losses at the gene ends were 7 bases for V and 9 bases for J; bases not matched to a gene: 13. There are 15 residues in the CDR3. Combining the CDR3 with reference TRBV19 and TRBJ2-1 gives the whole variable domain DGGITQSPKYLFRKEGQNVTLSCEQNLNHDAMYWYRQDPGQGLRLIYYSQIVNDFQKGDIAEGYSVSREKKESFPLTVTSAQKNPTAFYLCASNNMGQGSFEQFFGPGTRLTVL.